The 14 T cell receptor beta chains below were found in one sample sequenced in a study of beta chain features in type 1 diabetes. The whole isolated RNA underwent reverse transcription, so sequencing captured expressed TCRB transcripts. Data came from immunoSEQ multiplex PCR; TCRdb stores just in-frame clones and leaves some out. The sample includes 250,000 or so clones, 55% to 70% of them seen just once. The sequencing sample was made of naive CD4+ T cells from blood. Receptor source: a man younger than 45 in good health.

V and J are TRBV7-2 and TRBJ2-1, with unresolved D. The CDR3 runs 11 residues. Trimming shortened V by 5 bases and J by 14 bases, and 13 bases separated the two germline ends. From germline, CDR1 is SGHTA and CDR2 FQGNSA. DNA of the CDR3: TGTGCCAGCAGCCTCGTCCTGGAGAAGTTCTTC. Its protein is CASSLVLEKFF. Complete variable domain (other parts from reference TRBV7-2 and TRBJ2-1): GAGVSQSPSNKVTEKGKDVELRCDPISGHTALYWYRQSLGQGLEFLIYFQGNSAPDKSGLPSDRFSAERTGGSVSTLTIQRTQQEDSAVYLCASSLVLEKFFGPGTRLTVL.

V is TRBV7-2 and J is TRBJ2-3; the D call may be TRBD1 or TRBD2 (5 bases each). Germline-derived CDR1 and CDR2 are SGHTA and FQGNSA. The CDR3 has 16 residues. V gave up 0 bases and J gave up 6 bases, with 16 bases separating them. The CDR3 loop reads CASSLAVGTYGDTQYF. CDR3 nucleotide sequence: TGTGCCAGCAGCTTAGCTGTCGGGACCTACGGTGATACGCAGTATTTT.

The chain combines TRBV5-4 with TRBJ1-1; 7 bases match TRBD1. The CDR3 extends over 13 amino acids. Germline loops: CDR1 SGHNT, CDR2 YYREEE (reference sequence). V was pared by 4 bases and J by 3 bases, with 3 bases of the junction left unmatched. Here the CDR3 reads CASSLDRDTEAFF. DNA for the CDR3: TGTGCCAGCAGCCTTGACAGGGACACTGAAGCTTTCTTT.

The V call is TRBV5-6, the J call TRBJ1-2, with D possibly TRBD1 on 5 matching bases. Germline V gene sequence: CDR1 SGHDT, CDR2 YYEEEE. The CDR3 runs to 15 residues. The V end was cut by 5 bases, the J end by 4 bases, with 18 bases between. CDR3 in amino acids: CASSPDSQSFYGYTF. The DNA of the CDR3 is TGTGCCAGCAGTCCCGACAGCCAGAGCTTCTATGGCTACACCTTC.

The chain employs TRBV30 and TRBJ1-1, with D tentatively TRBD1 (5 bases). Trimming pared 5 bases from V and 1 base from J, leaving 26 bases between. CDR3 length: 18 amino acids. The germline gives CDR1 GTSNPN, CDR2 SVGIG (reference sequence). The chain's CDR3 is CAWPPSGDSTGENTEAFF. CDR3 nucleotide sequence: TGTGCCTGGCCCCCTTCGGGAGACAGTACAGGTGAGAACACTGAAGCTTTCTTT.

The chain employs TRBV4-1 and TRBJ2-5, with 8 bases matching TRBD1. J gave up 3 bases and V 4 bases, and 7 bases lay outside the gene matches. This CDR3 contains 15 residues. The germline V gene encodes CDR1 MGHRA and CDR2 YSYEKL. Here the CDR3 DNA reads TGCGCCAGCAGCCTGTGGACAGGGAGAGAAGAGACCCAGTACTTC. As protein: CASSLWTGREETQYF.

In this sample, this clone turned up a few times. The J gene is TRBJ2-7, the V gene TRBV7-2, with TRBD2 matching over 13 bases. V shed 5 bases, J shed 6 bases, and the junction held 7 bases outside the gene matches. Germline CDR1 SGHTA, CDR2 FQGNSA. The CDR3 contains 15 residues. The CDR3 DNA is TGTGCCAGCAGCCGACCGACTAGCGGGGGGTCCGAGCAGTACTTC. Translation: CASSRPTSGGSEQYF.

This clone was seen a handful of times. The DNA of the CDR3 is TGTGCCAGCACACGGGGTCGGGGGCTCTACAATGAGCAGTTCTTC. It translates to CASTRGRGLYNEQFF. The chain employs TRBV7-2 and TRBJ2-1, with D possibly being TRBD1 or TRBD2 (6 bases each). The CDR3 totals 15 residues. Deletions cut 7 bases from V and 3 bases from J, with 16 bases between. Germline V gene lookup returns CDR1 SGHTA and CDR2 FQGNSA.

The chain combines TRBV2 with TRBJ2-1; TRBD1 matches at 10 bases. V lost 4 bases and J lost 5; bases outside the gene matches: 8. CDR3 length equals 16 residues. Looked up from germline, CDR1 is SNHLY and CDR2 is FYNNEI. This chain's CDR3 is CASSALDRGVHNEQFF. The CDR3 nucleotides are TGTGCCAGCAGTGCGTTGGACAGGGGGGTCCACAATGAGCAGTTCTTC.

The rearrangement joins TRBV29-1 to TRBJ1-1; D might be TRBD1 (5 bases). The V gene's germline CDR1 is SQVTM and CDR2 ANQGSEA. CDR3 size: 14 residues. V lost 6 bases and J 1 base, leaving 15 bases between the germline ends. CDR3 residues: CSVSLGTENTEAFF. CDR3 nucleotides: TGCAGCGTGTCGTTGGGGACGGAGAACACTGAAGCTTTCTTT.

Here the CDR3 reads CSVERGSSNYGYTF. The CDR3 nucleotides are TGCAGCGTTGAACGCGGCAGCTCTAACTATGGCTACACCTTC. The gene calls are TRBV29-1 and TRBJ1-2; unclear D gene. The CDR3 loop spans 14 amino acids. V lost 2 bases, J lost 0 bases, and 10 bases lay in between. Germline CDR1 reads SQVTM; CDR2 reads ANQGSEA.

The chain recombines TRBV29-1 with TRBJ1-1; D possibly corresponds to TRBD1 (6 bases). V was pared by 7 bases and J by 0 bases, with 12 bases between. The CDR3 consists of 13 residues. The germline gives CDR1 SQVTM, CDR2 ANQGSEA. The CDR3 region has the DNA TGCAGCGGCCCACAGGGTTTGAACACTGAAGCTTTCTTT. It is translated as CSGPQGLNTEAFF.

The V and J genes are TRBV2 and TRBJ2-3, with a tentative D call TRBD1 (5 bases). This CDR3 comprises 16 residues. CDR1 and CDR2 from the germline V gene are SNHLY and FYNNEI. Trimming removed 0 bases at V and 3 bases at J, with 13 bases between. The CDR3 DNA sequence: TGTGCCAGCAGTGAAGCCAAGACAGCTTTAACAGATACGCAGTATTTT. Translation: CASSEAKTALTDTQYF.

Only a few counts were recorded for this clone. The chain combines TRBV15 with TRBJ1-2; D gene ambiguous. The germline gives CDR1 LNHNV, CDR2 YYDKDF (reference sequence). The germline V and J ends were trimmed by 0 bases and 5 bases, with 10 bases remaining between them. This CDR3 spans 14 amino acids. The CDR3 DNA is TGTGCCACCAGCAGAGATCGTACGGAGTATGGCTACACCTTC. This translates into CATSRDRTEYGYTF.